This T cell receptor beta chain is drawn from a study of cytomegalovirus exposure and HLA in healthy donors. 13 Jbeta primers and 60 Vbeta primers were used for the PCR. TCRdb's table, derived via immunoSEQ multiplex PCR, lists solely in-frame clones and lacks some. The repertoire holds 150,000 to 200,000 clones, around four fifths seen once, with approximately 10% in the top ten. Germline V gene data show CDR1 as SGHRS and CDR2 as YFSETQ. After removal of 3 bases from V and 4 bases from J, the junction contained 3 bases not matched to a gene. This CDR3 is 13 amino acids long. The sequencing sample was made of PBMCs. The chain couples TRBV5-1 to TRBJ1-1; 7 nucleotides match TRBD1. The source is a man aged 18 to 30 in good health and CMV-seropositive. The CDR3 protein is CASSSQGVTEAFF. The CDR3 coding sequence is TGCGCCAGCAGCTCCCAGGGGGTCACTGAAGCTTTCTTT.